This T cell receptor (beta chain) was captured in a study of T cells in Graves' hyperthyroidism and ophthalmopathy. Uncontrolled infection, other autoimmune disease, pregnancy and lactation each barred patients from inclusion. What was amplified from RNA transcripts were TCR beta CDR3 regions. First-round RT-PCR of the TCR CDR3 relied on the HTBI primer set. Each CDR3 protein is one row after TCRdb ran MiXCR on the multiplex PCR reads. The sample lists hundreds of thousands of distinct CDR3 sequences; about two fifths were seen once. Notes on this clonotype: The target antigen is unknown.

General study results and limits: Among thyroid clonotypes expanded above 0.001, most also appeared in blood.

The CDR3 totals 15 residues. Trimming cost V 0 bases and J 5 bases; bases outside gene matches: 1. The germline gives CDR1 MGHDK, CDR2 SYGVNS. The sample consisted of blood. The V call is TRBV25-1, the J call TRBJ1-6, with TRBD1 matching over 7 bases. The clonotype comes from a man in his late teens or twenties with Graves' hyperthyroidism. CDR3 bases: TGTGCCAGCAGTGAATATACAGGGGATAATTCACCCCTCCACTTT. As protein: CASSEYTGDNSPLHF.